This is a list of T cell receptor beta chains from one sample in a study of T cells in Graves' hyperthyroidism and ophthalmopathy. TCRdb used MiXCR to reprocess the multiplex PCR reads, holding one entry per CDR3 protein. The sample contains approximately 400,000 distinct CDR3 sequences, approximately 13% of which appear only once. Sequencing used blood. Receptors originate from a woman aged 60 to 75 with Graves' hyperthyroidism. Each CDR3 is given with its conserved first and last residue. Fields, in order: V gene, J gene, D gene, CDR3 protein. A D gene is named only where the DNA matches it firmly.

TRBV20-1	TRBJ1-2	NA	CSARGFTTAYGYTF
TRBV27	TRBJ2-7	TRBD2	CATDGTSKNEQYF
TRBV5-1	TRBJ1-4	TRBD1	CASSRDRGDGEKLFF
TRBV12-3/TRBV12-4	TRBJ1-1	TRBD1	CASSTTGGVRAFF
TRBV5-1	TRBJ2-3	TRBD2	CASTSLASGRADTQYF
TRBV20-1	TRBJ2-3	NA	CSARARARLNTDTQYF
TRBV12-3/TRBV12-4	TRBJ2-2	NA	CASAYTGELFF
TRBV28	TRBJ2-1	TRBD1	CASLGDRAEQFF
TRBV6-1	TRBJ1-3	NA	CASALGNTIYF
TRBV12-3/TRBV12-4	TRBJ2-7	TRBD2	CASSPGSSGSYEQYF
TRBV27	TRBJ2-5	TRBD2	CASRKKGLAGVETQYF
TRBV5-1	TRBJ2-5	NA	CASSLFRGQETQYF
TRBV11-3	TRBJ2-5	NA	CASSLTMEETQYF
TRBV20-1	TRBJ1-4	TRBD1	CSARDKGTGIEKLFF
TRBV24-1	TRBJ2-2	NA	CATRPGHKNTGELFF
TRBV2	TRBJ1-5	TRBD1	CASSEARDSGQFRPQHF
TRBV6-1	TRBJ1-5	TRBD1	CASTLDRGHQPQHF
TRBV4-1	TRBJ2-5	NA	CASSLVAIQETQYF
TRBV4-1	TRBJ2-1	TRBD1	CASSQGTGGLYEQFF
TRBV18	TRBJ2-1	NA	CASSPRESSYNEQFF
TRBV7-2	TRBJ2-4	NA	CASSLMGGKQNIQYF
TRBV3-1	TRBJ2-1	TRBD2	CASSQVRLAGNEQFF
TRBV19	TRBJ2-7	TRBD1	CASSRTQGAMTYEQYF
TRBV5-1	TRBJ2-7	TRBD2	CASSPGLAGDYEQYF
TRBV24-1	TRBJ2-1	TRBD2	CATSDLLAGEQFF
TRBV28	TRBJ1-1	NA	CASRSNTEAFF
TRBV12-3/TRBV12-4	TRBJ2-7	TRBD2	CASSSTGTSGFSYEQYF
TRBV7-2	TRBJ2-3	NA	CASSFAGDTQYF
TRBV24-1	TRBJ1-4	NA	CATGLSNEKLLF
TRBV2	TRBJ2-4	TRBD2	CASSVSAGGIEDIQYF
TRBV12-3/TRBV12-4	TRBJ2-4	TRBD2	CASSPEREGIKNIQYF
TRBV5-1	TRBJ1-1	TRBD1	CASSIRGITEAFF
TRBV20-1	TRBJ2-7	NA	CSVGGGTTYEQYF
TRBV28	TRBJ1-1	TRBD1	CASSPRQGTEAFF
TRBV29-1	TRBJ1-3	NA	CSVDYGDTGNTIYF
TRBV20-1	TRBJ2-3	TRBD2	CSARGGGRPRTDTQYF
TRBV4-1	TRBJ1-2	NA	CASSLIVDRIGDGYTF
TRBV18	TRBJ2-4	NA	CASSPFPGAKNIQYF
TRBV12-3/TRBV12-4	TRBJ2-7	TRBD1	CASSLRQGANEQYF
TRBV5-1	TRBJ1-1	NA	CASRIPQVNTEAFF
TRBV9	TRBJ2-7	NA	CASSVGGSSYEQYF
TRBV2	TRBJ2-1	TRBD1	CASKARTGVYEQFF
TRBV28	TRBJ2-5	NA	CASSLQEETQYF
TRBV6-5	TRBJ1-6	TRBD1	CASSYSRQGVNSPLHF
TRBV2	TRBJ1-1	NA	CASSRDVNTEAFF
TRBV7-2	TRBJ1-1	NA	CASSPQDSYMTEAFF
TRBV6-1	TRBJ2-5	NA	CASRTSGVQETQYF
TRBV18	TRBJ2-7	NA	CASSPVSGDEQYF
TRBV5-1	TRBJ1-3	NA	CASSLGGASGNTIYF
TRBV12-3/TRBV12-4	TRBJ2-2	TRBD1	CASKQGTVTGELFF
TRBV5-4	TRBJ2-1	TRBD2	CASSLKLAGGPSYNEQFF